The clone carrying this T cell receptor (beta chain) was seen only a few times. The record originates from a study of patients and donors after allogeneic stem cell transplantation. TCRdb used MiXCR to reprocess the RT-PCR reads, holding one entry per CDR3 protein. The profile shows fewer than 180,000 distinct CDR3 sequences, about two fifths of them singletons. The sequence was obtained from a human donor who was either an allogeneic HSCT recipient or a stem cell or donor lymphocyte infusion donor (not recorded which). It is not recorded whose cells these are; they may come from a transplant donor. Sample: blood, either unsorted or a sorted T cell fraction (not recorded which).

CDR3: CSAMKAGYNEQFF. CDR3 in DNA: TGCAGTGCTATGAAGGCGGGATACAATGAGCAGTTCTTC. This rearrangement joins TRBV20-1 to TRBJ2-1, with D tentatively TRBD2 (6 bases). Germline assignment: CDR1 DFQATT and CDR2 SNEGSKA (reference sequence). This CDR3 has 13 residues. V was shortened by 4 bases and J by 4 bases, with 11 bases between the two germline ends.